This TCR beta chain was sequenced for a study of blood T cell repertoires in COVID-19. Study-level information: Acute and convalescent COVID-19 samples came from the United States, Italy and Spain.

The CDR3 length is 13 residues. The V end lost 6 bases, the J end lost 4 bases, and 12 bases lay between the germline ends. The germline V gene has CDR1 MDHEN and CDR2 SYDVKM. Per the study methods: Amplification from reference gene primers served as the basis for estimated nucleated cell counts. The assay was immunoSEQ multiplex PCR, and TCRdb's table has in-frame clones only and misses some. The V and J calls and the clone size are those of that table, but D and trimming were determined from the DNA. Of 250,000 to 350,000 clones listed, roughly 89% are singletons. Individuals drawn from 24 US areas were about 18 to 90 years old. Clinical history reported by participants formed the basis on which cohorts were assigned.

This chain uses TRBV28 with TRBJ1-1; D not resolved. This receptor was taken from a woman aged 18 to 35 with acute COVID-19. Sequenced material: PBMCs or T cells enriched from blood (not recorded which). The CDR3 here is CASRGIGGTEAFF. CDR3 coding DNA: TGTGCCAGCAGAGGGATTGGAGGCACTGAAGCTTTCTTT.